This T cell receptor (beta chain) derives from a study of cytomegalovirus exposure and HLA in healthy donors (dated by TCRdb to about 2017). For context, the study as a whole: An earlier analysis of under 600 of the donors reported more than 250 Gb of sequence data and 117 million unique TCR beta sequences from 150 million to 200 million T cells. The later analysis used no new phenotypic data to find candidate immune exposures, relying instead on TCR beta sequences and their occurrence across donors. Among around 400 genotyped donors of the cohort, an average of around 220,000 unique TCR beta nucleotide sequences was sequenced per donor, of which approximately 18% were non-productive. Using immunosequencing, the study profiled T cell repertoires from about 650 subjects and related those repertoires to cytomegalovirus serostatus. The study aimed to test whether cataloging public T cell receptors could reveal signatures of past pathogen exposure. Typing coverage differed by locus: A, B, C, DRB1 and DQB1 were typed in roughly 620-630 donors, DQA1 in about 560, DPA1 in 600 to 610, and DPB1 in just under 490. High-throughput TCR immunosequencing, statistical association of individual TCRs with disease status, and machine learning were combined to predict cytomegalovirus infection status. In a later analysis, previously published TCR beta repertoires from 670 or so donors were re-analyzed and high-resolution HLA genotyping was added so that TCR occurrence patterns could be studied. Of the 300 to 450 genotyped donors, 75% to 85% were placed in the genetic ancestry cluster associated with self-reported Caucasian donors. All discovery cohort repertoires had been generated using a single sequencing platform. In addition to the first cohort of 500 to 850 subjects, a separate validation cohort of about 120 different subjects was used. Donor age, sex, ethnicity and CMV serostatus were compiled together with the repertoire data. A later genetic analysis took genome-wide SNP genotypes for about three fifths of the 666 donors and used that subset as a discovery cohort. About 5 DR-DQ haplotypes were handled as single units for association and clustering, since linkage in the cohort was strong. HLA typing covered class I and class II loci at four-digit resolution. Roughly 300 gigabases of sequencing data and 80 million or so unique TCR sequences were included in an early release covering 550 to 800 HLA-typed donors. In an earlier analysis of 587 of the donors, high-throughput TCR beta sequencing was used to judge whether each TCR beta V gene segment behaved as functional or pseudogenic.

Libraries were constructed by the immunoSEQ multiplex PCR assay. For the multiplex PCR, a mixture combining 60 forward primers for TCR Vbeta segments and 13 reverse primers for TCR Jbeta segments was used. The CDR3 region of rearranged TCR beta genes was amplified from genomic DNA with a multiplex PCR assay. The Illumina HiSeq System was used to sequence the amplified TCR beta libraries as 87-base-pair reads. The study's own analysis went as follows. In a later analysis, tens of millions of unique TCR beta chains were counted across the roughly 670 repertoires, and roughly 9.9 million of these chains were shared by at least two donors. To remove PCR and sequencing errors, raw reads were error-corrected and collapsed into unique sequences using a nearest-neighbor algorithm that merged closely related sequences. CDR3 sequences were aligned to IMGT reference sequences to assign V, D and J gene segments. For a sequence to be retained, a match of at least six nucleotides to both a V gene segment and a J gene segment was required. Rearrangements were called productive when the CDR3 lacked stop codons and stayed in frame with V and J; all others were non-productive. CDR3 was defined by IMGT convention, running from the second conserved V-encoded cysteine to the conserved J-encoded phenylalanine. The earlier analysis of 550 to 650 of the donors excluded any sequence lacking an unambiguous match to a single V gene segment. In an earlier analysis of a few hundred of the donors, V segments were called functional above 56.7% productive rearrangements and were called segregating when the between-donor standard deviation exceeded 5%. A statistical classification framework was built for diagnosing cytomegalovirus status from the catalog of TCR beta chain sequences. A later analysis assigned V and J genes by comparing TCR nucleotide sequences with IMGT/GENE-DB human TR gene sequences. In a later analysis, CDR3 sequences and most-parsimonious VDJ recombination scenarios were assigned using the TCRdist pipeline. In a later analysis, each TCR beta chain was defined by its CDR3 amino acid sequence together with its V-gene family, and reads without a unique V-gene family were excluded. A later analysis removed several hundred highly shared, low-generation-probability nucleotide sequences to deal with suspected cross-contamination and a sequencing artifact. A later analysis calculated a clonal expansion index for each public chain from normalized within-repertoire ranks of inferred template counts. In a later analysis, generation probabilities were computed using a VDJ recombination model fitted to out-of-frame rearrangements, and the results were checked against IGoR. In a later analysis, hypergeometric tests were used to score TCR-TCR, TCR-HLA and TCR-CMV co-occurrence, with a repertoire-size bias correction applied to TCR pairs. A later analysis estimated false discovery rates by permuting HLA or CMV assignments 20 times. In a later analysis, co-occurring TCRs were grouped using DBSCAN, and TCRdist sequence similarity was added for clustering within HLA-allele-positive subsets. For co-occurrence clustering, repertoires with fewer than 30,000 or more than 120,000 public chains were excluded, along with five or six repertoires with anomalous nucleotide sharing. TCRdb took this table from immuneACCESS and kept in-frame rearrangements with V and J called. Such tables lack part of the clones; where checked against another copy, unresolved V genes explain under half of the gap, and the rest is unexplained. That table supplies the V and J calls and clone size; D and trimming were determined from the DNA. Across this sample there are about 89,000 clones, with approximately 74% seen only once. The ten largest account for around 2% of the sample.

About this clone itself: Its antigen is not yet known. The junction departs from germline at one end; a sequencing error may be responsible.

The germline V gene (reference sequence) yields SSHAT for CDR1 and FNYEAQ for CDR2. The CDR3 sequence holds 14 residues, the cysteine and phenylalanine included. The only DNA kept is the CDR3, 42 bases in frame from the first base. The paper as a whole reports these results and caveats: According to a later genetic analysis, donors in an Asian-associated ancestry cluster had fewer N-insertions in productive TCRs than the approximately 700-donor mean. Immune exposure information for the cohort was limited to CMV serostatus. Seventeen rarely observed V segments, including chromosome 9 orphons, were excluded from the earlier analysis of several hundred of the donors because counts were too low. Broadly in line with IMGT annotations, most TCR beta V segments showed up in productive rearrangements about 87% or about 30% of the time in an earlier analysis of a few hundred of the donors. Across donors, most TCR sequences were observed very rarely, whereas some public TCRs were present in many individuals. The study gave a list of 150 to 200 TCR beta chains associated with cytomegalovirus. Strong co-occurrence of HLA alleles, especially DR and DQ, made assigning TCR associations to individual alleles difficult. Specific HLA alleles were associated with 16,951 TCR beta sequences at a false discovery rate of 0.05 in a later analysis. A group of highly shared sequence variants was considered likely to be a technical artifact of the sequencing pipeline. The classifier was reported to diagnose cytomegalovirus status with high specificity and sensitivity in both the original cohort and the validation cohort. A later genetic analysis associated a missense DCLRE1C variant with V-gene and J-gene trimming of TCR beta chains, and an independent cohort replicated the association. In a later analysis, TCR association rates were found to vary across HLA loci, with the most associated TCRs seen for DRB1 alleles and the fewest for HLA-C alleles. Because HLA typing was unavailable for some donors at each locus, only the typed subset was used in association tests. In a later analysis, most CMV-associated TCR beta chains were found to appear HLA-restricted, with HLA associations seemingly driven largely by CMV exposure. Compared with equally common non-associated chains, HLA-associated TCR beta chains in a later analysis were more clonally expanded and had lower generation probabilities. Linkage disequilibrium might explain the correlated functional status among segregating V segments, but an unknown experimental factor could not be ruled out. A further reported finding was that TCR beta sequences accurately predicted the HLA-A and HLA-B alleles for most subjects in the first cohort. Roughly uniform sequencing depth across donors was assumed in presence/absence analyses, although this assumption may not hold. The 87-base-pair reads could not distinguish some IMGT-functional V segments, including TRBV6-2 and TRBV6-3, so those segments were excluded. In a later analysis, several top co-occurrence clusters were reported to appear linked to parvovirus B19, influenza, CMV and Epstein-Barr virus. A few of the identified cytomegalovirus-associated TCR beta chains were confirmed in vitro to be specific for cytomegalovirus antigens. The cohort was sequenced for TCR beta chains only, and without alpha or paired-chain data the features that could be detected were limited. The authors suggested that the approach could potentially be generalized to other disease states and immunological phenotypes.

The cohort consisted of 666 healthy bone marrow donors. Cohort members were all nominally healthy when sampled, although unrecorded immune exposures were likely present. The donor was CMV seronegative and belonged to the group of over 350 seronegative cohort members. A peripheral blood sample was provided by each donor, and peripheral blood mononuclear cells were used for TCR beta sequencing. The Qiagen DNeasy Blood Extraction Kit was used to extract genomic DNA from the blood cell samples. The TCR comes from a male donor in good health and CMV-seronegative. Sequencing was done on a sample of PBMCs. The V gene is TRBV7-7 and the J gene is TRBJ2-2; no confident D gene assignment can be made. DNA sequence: TGTGCTAGCAGCTTAGTGATCGGGACCGGGGAGCTGTTTTTT. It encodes CASSLVIGTGELFF.